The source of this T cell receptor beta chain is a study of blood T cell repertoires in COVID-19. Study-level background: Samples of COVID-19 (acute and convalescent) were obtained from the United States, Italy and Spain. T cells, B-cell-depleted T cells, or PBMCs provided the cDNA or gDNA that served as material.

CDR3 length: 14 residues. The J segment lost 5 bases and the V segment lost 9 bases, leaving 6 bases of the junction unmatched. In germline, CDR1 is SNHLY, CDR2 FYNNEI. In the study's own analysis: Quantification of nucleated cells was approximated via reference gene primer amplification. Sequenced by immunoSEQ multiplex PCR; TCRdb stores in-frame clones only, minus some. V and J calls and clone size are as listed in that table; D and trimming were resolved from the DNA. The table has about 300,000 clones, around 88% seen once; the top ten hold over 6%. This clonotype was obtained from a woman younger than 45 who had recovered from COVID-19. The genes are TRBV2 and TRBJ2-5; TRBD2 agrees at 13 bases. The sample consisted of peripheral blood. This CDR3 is CASPGLAGRETQYF. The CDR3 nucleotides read TGTGCCAGTCCGGGACTAGCGGGGAGGGAGACCCAGTACTTC.